This T cell receptor beta chain was documented in a study of T cell responses to AZD1222 COVID-19 vaccine. TCRdb's table, derived via immunoSEQ multiplex PCR, lists solely in-frame clones and lacks some. The table lists some 200,000 clones, about 92% of them singletons, with 3.5% to 5% in the top ten. The CDR3 sequence is 14 residues long. V gave up 5 bases and J gave up 2 bases, with 7 bases separating them. Germline loops: CDR1 SNHLY, CDR2 FYNNEI. This clonotype originated in an adult in good health. The chain employs TRBV2 and TRBJ2-6; no clear D gene. This specimen consisted of peripheral blood, obtained on day 0 of AZD1222 vaccination. CDR3 loop: CASSKFTGANVLTF. DNA for the CDR3: TGTGCCAGCAGTAAATTCACTGGGGCCAACGTCCTGACTTTC.